One and the same sample provided the 7 T cell receptor beta chains below, sequenced in a study of CD4+ T cells in melanoma. Profiled with immunoSEQ multiplex PCR; TCRdb holds only in-frame clones, not every one. The repertoire holds fewer than 20,000 clones, 80% to 90% seen once, with around 5.1% in the top ten. Material: cells from a culture (not recorded whether cultured in vitro). The receptors come from a human donor with melanoma.

This clone was seen a few times. The DNA of the CDR3 is TGTGCCTCGAGCCGGGACTACCTATCCTACGAGCAGTACTTC. As protein: CASSRDYLSYEQYF. This chain joins TRBV5-4 and TRBJ2-7; 7 bases are shared with TRBD2. After removal of 10 bases from V and 1 base from J, the junction contained 11 bases not matched to a gene. The CDR3 covers 14 residues. From germline, CDR1 is SGHNT and CDR2 YYREEE (reference sequence).

The gene calls are TRBV6-5 and TRBJ1-4, with 9 bases that match TRBD1. J was trimmed by 6 bases and V by 4 bases; bases with no gene match: 9. The germline V gene encodes CDR1 MNHEY and CDR2 SVGAGI. The CDR3 loop spans 16 amino acids. CDR3 region: CASSSGTGLKYEKLFF. The CDR3 DNA follows: TGTGCCAGCAGTTCCGGGACAGGGTTAAAATATGAAAAACTGTTTTTT.

CDR3 sequence (DNA): TGCGCCAGCAGCGAAAGGCCAGGTACAACTAATGAAAAACTGTTTTTT. This codes for CASSERPGTTNEKLFF. V usage is TRBV5-1 and J usage is TRBJ1-4; D unresolved. Germline assignment: CDR1 SGHRS and CDR2 YFSETQ. V lost 4 bases and J 0 bases, leaving 13 bases between the germline ends. The CDR3 consists of 16 residues.

In its sample, this clone was seen a few times. The V and J genes are TRBV30 and TRBJ2-3, with D possibly TRBD1 on 6 matching bases. V lost 3 bases to trimming and J lost 0 bases, with 10 bases between them. Germline assignment: CDR1 GTSNPN and CDR2 SVGIG (reference sequence). This CDR3 region has 14 residues. As DNA, the CDR3 is TGTGCCTGGAGCCACAGGGAGAGCACAGATACGCAGTATTTT. Amino acid sequence: CAWSHRESTDTQYF.

The chain couples TRBV9 to TRBJ1-5; D unclear. Per germline, CDR1 SGDLS and CDR2 YYNGEE. Trimming pared 0 bases from V and 3 bases from J, leaving 7 bases between. CDR3 length: 14 amino acids. In DNA form, the CDR3 reads TGTGCCAGCAGCGTAGGGAAGACCAATCAGCCCCAGCATTTT. Its translation is CASSVGKTNQPQHF.

The chain carries TRBV30 and TRBJ1-2, with 9 bases matching TRBD1. Germline V gives CDR1 GTSNPN, CDR2 SVGIG (reference sequence). The CDR3 is made up of 14 amino acids. The V segment lost 7 bases and the J segment 8 bases; nucleotides outside the gene matches: 14. The CDR3 nucleotides read TGTGCCTTCGACCCGCCAGGGGACAGGGTCGGCTACACCTTC. This sequence encodes CAFDPPGDRVGYTF.

This clone was seen more than once but under ten times. The rearrangement links TRBV6-6 to TRBJ1-1; possibly TRBD1 for D (5 bases). Trimming removed 4 bases from V and 2 bases from J, with 11 bases in between. Germline V gives CDR1 MNHNY, CDR2 SVGAGI (reference sequence). The CDR3 length is 14 residues. The DNA for the CDR3 is TGTGCCAGCAGTTTATCGACAGTAAACACTGAAGCTTTCTTT. It codes for CASSLSTVNTEAFF.